The next 27 T cell receptor beta chains were all read from a single sample in a study of CD8 T cells in Susac syndrome. Reverse transcription of roughly 0.5 to 1 ug RNA was carried out with random hexamers. TCRdb re-called the immunoSEQ multiplex PCR reads through MiXCR, storing one row per CDR3 protein. Found here are 160,000 or so distinct CDR3 sequences, 85% to 95% of them singletons; the top ten hold 0.12%. The sequenced material came from CD4+ T cells from PBMCs. Every receptor here comes from a human donor with Susac syndrome.

V is TRBV30 and J is TRBJ2-3; TRBD2 matches at 7 bases. The CDR3 has 17 residues. V dropped 3 bases and J dropped 2; count of bases not matched to a gene: 14. The germline gives CDR1 GTSNPN, CDR2 SVGIG (reference sequence). The CDR3 coding sequence is TGTGCCTGGAGGAGGAGTGGACTAGGGCCGATCACAGATACGCAGTATTTT. It encodes CAWRRSGLGPITDTQYF.

V is TRBV7-4 and J is TRBJ1-2, with 9 bases identical to TRBD1. The trim removed 5 bases at V and 3 bases at J, leaving 10 bases unmatched. Germline V CDR1 and CDR2: SGHVT, SQSDAQ. This CDR3 is built from 16 residues. Here the CDR3 reads CASSPGTGLSYYGYTF. The CDR3 bases are TGTGCCAGCAGCCCCGGGACAGGGCTTAGCTACTATGGCTACACCTTC.

The chain carries TRBV14 and TRBJ2-4; D gene uncertain. Germline V lookup: CDR1 SGHDN, CDR2 FVKESK. The CDR3 consists of 14 residues. V lost 0 bases and J lost 10, with 13 bases in between. The CDR3 here is CASSQDQAPPIQYF. The CDR3 bases are TGTGCCAGCAGCCAAGATCAGGCCCCCCCTATTCAGTACTTC.

V usage is TRBV5-1 and J usage is TRBJ2-3; TRBD2 is a possible D gene (5 bases). The V gene's germline CDR1 is SGHRS and CDR2 YFSETQ. The CDR3 loop spans 14 amino acids. V gave up 5 bases and J gave up 0 bases, with 10 bases separating them. CDR3 protein: CASRTTASTDTQYF. The CDR3 DNA is TGCGCCAGCAGGACTACCGCTAGCACAGATACGCAGTATTTT.

This chain joins TRBV2 and TRBJ1-5; D remains unclear. Germline V gives CDR1 SNHLY, CDR2 FYNNEI. V lost 4 bases and J 0 bases, leaving 10 bases between the germline ends. The CDR3 has 15 residues. CDR3 DNA: TGTGCCAGCAGTGGGGCGGGCATTAGCAATCAGCCCCAGCATTTT. It codes for CASSGAGISNQPQHF.

This chain connects TRBV7-3 to TRBJ2-1, with 11 bases lining up with TRBD2. Looked up from germline, CDR1 is SGHTA and CDR2 is FQGTGA. With 3 bases clipped from V and 15 bases from J, the junction kept 4 bases outside the gene matches. This CDR3 comprises 12 residues. The CDR3 DNA reads TGTGCCAGCAGCTTGACTAGCGGGGAACGGTTCTTC. This translates into CASSLTSGERFF.

This chain links TRBV19 with TRBJ2-7; weak D call: TRBD2 (5 bases). CDR1 LNHDA and CDR2 SQIVND come from the germline V gene (reference sequence). Trimming removed 3 bases at V and 3 bases at J, with 18 bases between. This CDR3 comprises 16 residues. CDR3 in DNA: TGTGCCAGTAGTATGATAGACCAGGCGGGCGGCTACGAGCAGTACTTC. This translates into CASSMIDQAGGYEQYF.

This clonotype has a single count. V gene TRBV29-1 combines with J gene TRBJ2-4; 7 bases are a match to TRBD1. Looked up from germline, CDR1 is SQVTM and CDR2 is ANQGSEA. CDR3 length: 13 amino acids. Trimming cost V 6 bases and J 8 bases; bases outside gene matches: 10. The CDR3, as DNA: TGCAGCGTGCGGTTTGGGACAGCGGACATTCAGTACTTC. It codes for CSVRFGTADIQYF. The variable domain in full, completed from reference TRBV29-1 and TRBJ2-4, reads SAVISQKPSRDICQRGTSLTIQCQVDSQVTMMFWYRQQPGQSLTLIATANQGSEATYESGFVIDKFPISRPNLTFSTLTVSNMSPEDSSIYLCSVRFGTADIQYFGAGTRLSVL.

This chain joins TRBV3-1 and TRBJ1-6; D gene uncertain. Germline V lookup: CDR1 LGHDT, CDR2 YNNKEL (reference sequence). V lost 2 bases to trimming and J lost 9 bases, with 5 bases between them. The CDR3 spans 12 residues. The CDR3 sequence is CASSQRGSPLHF. The CDR3 DNA reads TGTGCCAGCAGCCAACGTGGTTCACCCCTCCACTTT.

This clonotype was counted once. This sequence joins TRBV3-1 and TRBJ2-3; 8 bases match TRBD1. This CDR3 has 16 residues. Germline V gene sequence: CDR1 LGHDT, CDR2 YNNKEL (reference sequence). V lost 5 bases, J lost 1 base, and 8 bases stayed unmatched. CDR3 coding DNA: TGTGCCAGCAGCTCTCTCAGGGGGCGCGGCACAGATACGCAGTATTTT. It yields the protein CASSSLRGRGTDTQYF.

This chain joins TRBV25-1 and TRBJ2-7; 10 nucleotides align to TRBD2. Germline CDR1 MGHDK, CDR2 SYGVNS. The CDR3 length is 16 residues. Germline trimming cut 4 bases from V and 3 bases from J; bases unmatched to any gene: 9. CDR3 coding DNA: TGTGCCAGCAGTGGTAGCGGGGGGCCGCCCAACTACGAGCAGTACTTC. Its translation is CASSGSGGPPNYEQYF.

V usage is TRBV3-1 and J usage is TRBJ2-2, with 10 bases matching TRBD2. Looked up from germline, CDR1 is LGHDT and CDR2 is YNNKEL (reference sequence). With 4 bases clipped from V and 4 bases from J, the junction kept 3 bases outside the gene matches. The CDR3 totals 15 residues. The CDR3 here is CASSPGLASTGELFF. The CDR3 DNA sequence: TGTGCCAGCAGCCCGGGACTAGCGAGCACCGGGGAGCTGTTTTTT. Together with reference TRBV3-1 and TRBJ2-2, the CDR3 gives the full variable domain: DTAVSQTPKYLVTQMGNDKSIKCEQNLGHDTMYWYKQDSKKFLKIMFSYNNKELIINETVPNRFSPKSPDKAHLNLHINSLELGDSAVYFCASSPGLASTGELFFGEGSRLTVL.

Only one count was recorded for this clonotype. V and J are TRBV5-1 and TRBJ2-5; D is unclear. The ends were cut back, 1 base at V and 1 base at J, with 11 bases in the middle. This CDR3 is 15 amino acids long. Germline CDR1 is SGHRS and CDR2 is YFSETQ. The DNA for the CDR3 is TGCGCCAGCAGCTTGTTACGTCTCACCCAAGAGACCCAGTACTTC. Its translation: CASSLLRLTQETQYF.

The rearrangement joins TRBV7-8 to TRBJ2-3, with D tentatively TRBD1 or TRBD2 (6 bases each). Germline-derived CDR1 and CDR2 are SGHVS and FQNEAQ. Trimming shortened V by 7 bases and J by 6 bases, and 11 bases separated the two germline ends. The CDR3 contains 12 residues. The CDR3 sequence: CASTGGGDTQYF. The CDR3 bases are TGTGCCAGCACCGGAGGGGGGGATACGCAGTATTTT.

This clonotype has just one count. The rearrangement joins TRBV5-1 to TRBJ1-2, with D maybe TRBD1 (5 bases). The CDR3 extends over 14 amino acids. V was cut by 4 bases and J by 2 bases, with 12 bases left in between. Germline CDR1 and CDR2: SGHRS and YFSETQ. The CDR3 spells CASSRTDSNYGYTF. The CDR3 DNA reads TGCGCCAGCAGCCGAACTGACAGCAACTATGGCTACACCTTC. The entire variable domain, with the rest obtained from reference TRBV5-1 and TRBJ1-2, is as follows: KAGVTQTPRYLIKTRGQQVTLSCSPISGHRSVSWYQQTPGQGLQFLFEYFSETQRNKGNFPGRFSGRQFSNSRSEMNVSTLELGDSALYLCASSRTDSNYGYTFGSGTRLTVV.

V gene TRBV3-1 combines with J gene TRBJ1-2; D remains unclear. Trimming shortened V by 1 base and J by 3 bases, and 6 bases separated the two germline ends. The CDR3 contains 13 residues. CDR1 and CDR2 (germline): LGHDT, YNNKEL (reference sequence). The DNA for the CDR3 is TGTGCCAGCAGCCAAGGGAGGTACTATGGCTACACCTTC. Its translation is CASSQGRYYGYTF. Drawing the rest from reference TRBV3-1 and TRBJ1-2, the complete variable domain is DTAVSQTPKYLVTQMGNDKSIKCEQNLGHDTMYWYKQDSKKFLKIMFSYNNKELIINETVPNRFSPKSPDKAHLNLHINSLELGDSAVYFCASSQGRYYGYTFGSGTRLTVV.

This chain connects TRBV15 to TRBJ2-3; D gene ambiguous. The V gene lost 0 bases and the J gene lost 6 bases, with 13 bases spanning the gap. The germline CDR1 and CDR2 sequences are LNHNV and YYDKDF (reference sequence). The CDR3 is made up of 15 amino acids. Here the CDR3 DNA reads TGTGCCACCAGCAGAGATCGGTGGACGTGGGATACGCAGTATTTT. It specifies CATSRDRWTWDTQYF. Supplemented by reference TRBV15 and TRBJ2-3, the full variable domain reads DAMVIQNPRYQVTQFGKPVTLSCSQTLNHNVMYWYQQKSSQAPKLLFHYYDKDFNNEADTPDNFQSRRPNTSFCFLDIRSPGLGDTAMYLCATSRDRWTWDTQYFGPGTRLTVL.

V and J are TRBV20-1 and TRBJ2-5; TRBD2 might be the D (7 bases). The V end was cut by 5 bases, the J end by 5 bases, with 15 bases between. Germline CDR1 reads DFQATT; CDR2 reads SNEGSKA (reference sequence). This CDR3 region has 13 residues. The CDR3 spells CSAEPSGGETQYF. For the CDR3, the DNA is TGCAGTGCTGAGCCATCGGGGGGCGAGACCCAGTACTTC.

The rearrangement links TRBV18 to TRBJ2-3; 10 bases are a match to TRBD1. CDR1 is KGHSH, CDR2 LQKENI, per germline. V trimming: 3 bases; J trimming: 0 bases; junction bases outside the gene matches: 0. This CDR3 is built from 15 residues. The CDR3, as DNA: TGTGCCAGCTCACCGGGACAGGGGAGCACAGATACGCAGTATTTT. Its protein product is CASSPGQGSTDTQYF.

The rearrangement uses TRBV5-1 and TRBJ1-2, with D unclear. Germline V lookup: CDR1 SGHRS, CDR2 YFSETQ. The V gene lost 4 bases and the J gene lost 6 bases, with 19 bases spanning the gap. The CDR3 covers 15 residues. As DNA, the CDR3 is TGCGCCAGCAGCCCGGACCGGCCGGGCGGGGATGGCTACACCTTC. It codes for CASSPDRPGGDGYTF. The full variable domain, its missing parts supplied by reference TRBV5-1 and TRBJ1-2, is KAGVTQTPRYLIKTRGQQVTLSCSPISGHRSVSWYQQTPGQGLQFLFEYFSETQRNKGNFPGRFSGRQFSNSRSEMNVSTLELGDSALYLCASSPDRPGGDGYTFGSGTRLTVV.

The V gene is TRBV20-1, the J gene TRBJ2-5; D perhaps matches TRBD2 (5 bases). Trimming took 0 bases from V and 5 from J, leaving 19 bases between them. The CDR3 is made up of 16 amino acids. Germline assignment: CDR1 DFQATT and CDR2 SNEGSKA (reference sequence). The CDR3 DNA reads as TGCAGTGCTAGAGATCCGGTTAGAGGAGGCGGGGAGACCCAGTACTTC. Translating it yields CSARDPVRGGGETQYF.

This chain uses TRBV7-9 with TRBJ1-4; 8 bases match TRBD1. Unmatched junction bases numbered 4, after V lost 5 bases and J lost 5 bases. CDR1 is SEHNR and CDR2 is FQNEAQ in the germline V gene (reference sequence). CDR3 length: 14 residues. Here the CDR3 reads CASSRPGGNEKLFF. CDR3 nucleotides: TGTGCCAGCAGCCGTCCAGGGGGCAATGAAAAACTGTTTTTT.

The V and J genes are TRBV6-1 and TRBJ2-7; D is tentatively TRBD1 or TRBD2 (6 bases each). The CDR3 runs 16 residues. V lost 6 bases, J lost 6 bases, and 24 bases lay in between. From germline, CDR1 is MNHNS and CDR2 SASEGT. The CDR3 DNA reads TGTGCCAGCAGCCGAGCGTACAGGGACTCTCTTTCCGAGCAGTACTTC. It yields the protein CASSRAYRDSLSEQYF.

The chain employs TRBV5-1 and TRBJ1-1, with D possibly matching TRBD1 (6 bases). This CDR3 has 17 residues. Germline CDR1 SGHRS, CDR2 YFSETQ. V was cut by 4 bases and J by 1 base, with 20 bases left in between. Here the CDR3 reads CASSPNAGVLSNTEAFF. CDR3 coding DNA: TGCGCCAGCAGCCCAAATGCAGGGGTTCTTTCGAACACTGAAGCTTTCTTT. Full variable domain (outside the CDR3, taken from reference TRBV5-1 and TRBJ1-1): KAGVTQTPRYLIKTRGQQVTLSCSPISGHRSVSWYQQTPGQGLQFLFEYFSETQRNKGNFPGRFSGRQFSNSRSEMNVSTLELGDSALYLCASSPNAGVLSNTEAFFGQGTRLTVV.

The rearrangement links TRBV9 to TRBJ2-3; 11 bases are shared with TRBD2. Trimming removed 4 bases from V and 0 bases from J; junction bases left unmatched: 10. The CDR3 runs to 18 residues. The V gene's germline CDR1 is SGDLS and CDR2 YYNGEE. This chain's CDR3 is CASSLLAGAGASTDTQYF. The CDR3 DNA follows: TGTGCCAGCAGCTTACTAGCGGGGGCTGGAGCTAGCACAGATACGCAGTATTTT.

The chain employs TRBV25-1 and TRBJ2-2; D not resolved. CDR3 length: 14 amino acids. With 1 base removed from V and 1 base from J, the gap between germline ends came to 4 bases. CDR1 MGHDK and CDR2 SYGVNS come from the germline V gene. CDR3 sequence reads: CASSELGNTGELFF. As DNA, the CDR3 is TGTGCCAGCAGTGAATTGGGGAACACCGGGGAGCTGTTTTTT.

The rearrangement joins TRBV30 to TRBJ2-3, with 10 bases fitting TRBD2. Germline CDR1 GTSNPN, CDR2 SVGIG (reference sequence). Losses at the gene ends were 4 bases for V and 3 bases for J; bases not matched to a gene: 7. CDR3 size: 15 residues. The CDR3 sequence is CAWTRASGGTDTQYF. CDR3 DNA sequence: TGTGCCTGGACCCGGGCTAGCGGGGGTACAGATACGCAGTATTTT. The whole variable domain, remainder taken from reference TRBV30 and TRBJ2-3, is SQTIHQWPATLVQPVGSPLSLECTVEGTSNPNLYWYRQAAGRGLQLLFYSVGIGQISSEVPQNLSASRPQDRQFILSSKKLLLSDSGFYLCAWTRASGGTDTQYFGPGTRLTVL.